This TCR beta chain was recorded in a study of Ad26.COV2.S vaccination and SARS-CoV-2 variants. The treatment here: 15 to 20 received Ad26.COV2.S at low or high dose, single or two shots; 5 received placebo; per-sample allocation not given. Specimens were obtained on day 63 following the first vaccine or placebo injection. Clones were sequenced by immunoSEQ multiplex PCR, and TCRdb holds only the in-frame ones, with some missing. This table holds about 460,000 clones, approximately 90% found once. The CDR3 consists of 15 residues. Germline loops: CDR1 MGHRA, CDR2 YSYEKL. J gave up 2 bases and V 3 bases, and 7 bases lay outside the gene matches.

The chain has TRBV4-1 and TRBJ2-7, with 7 bases fitting TRBD2. The receptor was derived from a person aged 18 to 59 who received the Ad26.COV2.S COVID-19 vaccine or a placebo. This sample comprised peripheral blood, obtained in a trial of Ad26.COV2.S vaccine versus placebo. CDR3 in DNA: TGCGCCAGCAGCCAGCTCGGACTAGGAACCTACGAGCAGTACTTC. Translated: CASSQLGLGTYEQYF.